This entry concerns a single T cell receptor beta chain. The data belong to a study of blood T cell repertoires in COVID-19. Turning to the study itself: The cDNA or gDNA used as material had been derived from T cells, B-cell-depleted T cells, or PBMCs.

Residents of 24 US areas, aged roughly 18 to 89 years, made up the participants. Which cohort a participant joined came from the clinical history participants gave. Clones were sequenced by immunoSEQ multiplex PCR, and TCRdb holds only the in-frame ones, with some missing. The sample shows hundreds of thousands of clones, approximately 90% of them seen only once. Sequencing used PBMCs or T cells enriched from blood (not recorded which). This sequence originates from a man between 45 and 60 years old who had been exposed to COVID-19.

CDR3: CASSLGGSGANEQFF. In DNA, the CDR3 is TGTGCCAGCAGCTTGGGTGGTAGCGGGGCCAATGAGCAGTTCTTC. The chain uses TRBV5-4 and TRBJ2-1; TRBD2 aligns across 8 bases. J gave up 6 bases and V 0 bases, and 5 bases lay outside the gene matches. This CDR3 has 15 residues. Germline V gives CDR1 SGHNT, CDR2 YYREEE (reference sequence).